This TCR beta chain was retrieved from a study of blood T cells in healthy people across ages (dated by TCRdb to about 2015). Background on the whole study: In model experiments, template switching captured about one uniquely barcoded TCR beta cDNA molecule for every two T cells. The study measured age-related changes in TCR beta repertoire diversity using deep sequencing normalized with unique cDNA molecular identifiers. The donors were divided into four age groups: young (average approximately 17 years), middle-aged (roughly 40), aged (about 60) and long-lived (roughly 88). To avoid experimental bias, donors of different ages were spread randomly across the sequencing lanes. Using the same blood draw, the study looked at two additional independent replicas of 1 million unique cDNA reads for two donors, one aged 18 to 30 and the other aged 80 or older. General study outcomes and caveats: Estimates of total diversity based on one million sequenced T cells were regarded as lower bounds and as underestimates. Because donor CMV infection status was unknown, age-related changes in expanded clonotypes were potentially confounded. The percentage of naive T cells measured by flow cytometry correlated strongly with observed TCR beta diversity. The long-lived group showed more naive CD4+ T cells, fewer expanded clones and increased TCR diversity than the aged group, suggesting age selection. Observed TCR beta diversity per million T cells fell roughly linearly with age, and a significant reduction was already apparent by age about 36. Conclusive comparison of naive and antigen-experienced compartments was prevented by the profiling of bulk unsorted PBMCs.

With respect to this clonotype: This clone's antigen is unknown. Base qualities were left out, and no much larger clone turns up one base away.

The donors were roughly 40 Caucasian individuals from Russia, aged roughly 6 to 100 years, who were systemically healthy. Each donor gave ten milliliters of peripheral blood, collected into EDTA-treated Vacutainer tubes. Ficoll-Paque density-gradient centrifugation was used to isolate PBMCs, with at least 6 million per sample. Total RNA was extracted from PBMCs with Trizol reagent, with at least 6 micrograms obtained per sample. For every donor, flow cytometry on a PBMC aliquot measured the percentage of naive CD45RAhigh/CD27high T cells. According to the germline V gene (reference sequence), CDR1 reads SEHNR and CDR2 reads FQNEAQ. The cysteine opens and the phenylalanine closes a CDR3 of 16 amino acids. The sequence is cut down to CDR3 DNA, 48 bases in frame from base 1. Compared with germline, V lacks 3 bases and J lacks 0 bases; bases without a gene match: 6. Libraries were constructed by 5' RACE. The reads were generated on an Illumina HiSeq 2500. The second PCR ran for about 6 to 12 cycles and used a J-beta primer mix along with a sample-barcoded 5' primer. Each TCR beta cDNA molecule received a unique molecular identifier from a template-switch 5' adaptor carrying 12 random nucleotides. Each sample yielded at least 2.5 million CDR3-containing paired-end reads. All of the RNA was converted into first-strand cDNA using the Mint cDNA synthesis kit, with a TRBC-specific oligonucleotide serving as the primer. After uracil-DNA glycosylase treatment, a first 18-cycle PCR used universal primers M1SS and BC2_uni_R on all cDNA. The study's own analysis went as follows. Each sample was normalized by randomly selecting 1 million high-quality reads, each carrying a distinct molecular identifier. Reads sharing molecular identifiers were discarded rather than binned into consensus sequences. MiTCR, with a Q25 quality threshold and the strictest error-elimination algorithm, was used for CDR3 identification, clonotype clustering and error correction. Lower-bound total TCR beta diversity was estimated with a nonparametric unseen species model using Euler transformation. Using fastp at Q25 and MiXCR, TCRdb reprocessed the public reads and kept productive beta chains. Every CDR3 protein is listed once, alongside the most common genes and DNA of its rows. These V and J calls originate from TCRdb's pipeline instead of the authors' own analysis. Present in this sample are about 1.6 million distinct CDR3 sequences, approximately 32% of which were seen just once. About 11% of the sample goes to the ten largest clones.

Recombination connected TRBV7-9 to TRBJ2-3; 7 nucleotides in the junction match TRBD1. This clonotype was obtained from a woman in her thirties in good health. The sequenced sample consisted of blood. The CDR3 is CASSLGTDKSTDTQYF. The DNA is as follows: TGTGCCAGCAGCTTGGGGACAGACAAGAGCACAGATACGCAGTATTTT.